The T cell receptor beta chain under discussion was sequenced for a study of blood T cell repertoires in COVID-19. J gave up 8 bases and V 6 bases, and 9 bases lay outside the gene matches. CDR1 is SGHTA and CDR2 is FQGNSA in the germline V gene. This CDR3 is 15 amino acids long. As handled by the study authors: From reference gene primer amplification, estimates of nucleated cell counts were derived. TCRdb keeps only in-frame clones here, not all; method: immunoSEQ multiplex PCR. V and J calls and clone size are those listed in that table; D and trimming were worked out from the DNA. Among about 250,000 clones listed, approximately 83% were seen once.

This clonotype was sampled from a human donor in a cohort sampled during active COVID-19. The gene calls are TRBV7-2 and TRBJ1-4, with 10 bases identical to TRBD1. Sequences were obtained from peripheral blood. DNA for the CDR3: TGTGCCAGCAGTCGCAGCGGGACAGGGGACGAAAAACTGTTTTTT. Protein sequence: CASSRSGTGDEKLFF. Drawing the rest from reference TRBV7-2 and TRBJ1-4, the complete variable domain is GAGVSQSPSNKVTEKGKDVELRCDPISGHTALYWYRQSLGQGLEFLIYFQGNSAPDKSGLPSDRFSAERTGGSVSTLTIQRTQQEDSAVYLCASSRSGTGDEKLFFGSGTQLSVL.